This T cell receptor beta chain was captured in a study of control samples from healthy donors and cancer patients. This clone came up once. TCRdb's table, derived via immunoSEQ multiplex PCR, lists solely in-frame clones and lacks some. The sample holds 70,000 to 100,000 clones, 90% to 95% seen once. The CDR3 sequence is 13 residues long. Trimming took 3 bases from V and 4 from J, leaving 10 bases between them. CDR1 is SGHDT, CDR2 YYEEEE, per germline. The chain combines TRBV5-6 with TRBJ1-2, with TRBD1 as a possible D gene (5 bases). Sample: blood. This TCR was sampled from a man in his fifties in good health. In DNA form, the CDR3 reads TGTGCCAGCAGCTCAGGGAGGGGCTATGGCTACACCTTC. This encodes CASSSGRGYGYTF.